What follows is one T cell receptor beta chain and its context. The CDR3 has 15 residues. The J segment lost 3 bases and the V segment lost 0 bases, leaving 5 bases of the junction unmatched. Germline V gene lookup returns CDR1 SGDLS and CDR2 YYNGEE. The data originate from a study of control samples from healthy donors and cancer patients. This table comes from immunoSEQ multiplex PCR, and its TCRdb copy is limited to in-frame clones, with some not included. The sample lists about 170,000 clones, 85% to 95% occurring once. The chain has TRBV9 and TRBJ1-2, with 7 nucleotides matching TRBD1. This clonotype was sampled from a woman under 30 in good health. The sequenced material came from blood. The CDR3 region is CASSVGGGGDYGYTF. The CDR3, as DNA: TGTGCCAGCAGCGTAGGTGGAGGGGGCGACTATGGCTACACCTTC.